This passage covers 20 T cell receptor beta chains from one sample sequenced in a study of primary melanoma T cells and metastatic recurrence. The method was immunoSEQ multiplex PCR; TCRdb's version includes in-frame clones alone and lacks a portion of them. Of roughly 410 clones listed, 88% were seen once; the top ten hold approximately 15%. What was sequenced was melanoma tumor tissue. The receptors originated from a human donor with melanoma.

The chain carries TRBV6-8 and TRBJ2-7; 11 nucleotides agree with TRBD2. The germline V gene has CDR1 MNHGY and CDR2 SAAAGT. The CDR3 consists of 15 residues. After removal of 4 bases from V and 6 bases from J, the junction contained 8 bases not matched to a gene. This CDR3 reads CASSLAGGPTSEQYF. In nucleotides, the CDR3 is TGTGCCAGCAGTTTAGCGGGAGGGCCAACCTCCGAGCAGTACTTC.

The V and J genes are TRBV6-8 and TRBJ1-3; the D gene is possibly TRBD1 (6 bases). The CDR3 covers 15 residues. Germline CDR1 and CDR2: MNHGY and SAAAGT. Trimming took off 6 bases at V and 3 bases at J, with 15 bases between the two ends. CDR3 bases: TGTGCCAGCAGGATGGGGGGCGCCTATGGAAACACCATATATTTT. Protein: CASRMGGAYGNTIYF.

This chain uses TRBV5-1 with TRBJ2-1; 9 bases map to TRBD2. The germline CDR1 and CDR2 sequences are SGHRS and YFSETQ. This CDR3 is 18 amino acids long. V was clipped by 0 bases and J by 9 bases; unmatched bases: 16. The CDR3: CASSLAQSLREGESEQFF. As DNA, the CDR3 is TGCGCCAGCAGCTTGGCTCAATCTCTGCGGGAGGGCGAGAGTGAGCAGTTCTTC.

This clone appeared a single time. The gene calls are TRBV19 and TRBJ1-5, with no clear D. The CDR3 loop spans 15 amino acids. The V gene's germline CDR1 is LNHDA and CDR2 SQIVND (reference sequence). The V and J ends lost 3 bases and 3 bases respectively, with 12 bases between them. DNA for the CDR3: TGTGCCAGTAGTATCATCCCGGGAAACAATCAGCCCCAGCATTTT. It is translated as CASSIIPGNNQPQHF.

This clone was observed a handful of times. CDR3 amino acids: CAISETQQNTEAFF. DNA of the CDR3: TGTGCCATCAGTGAGACACAGCAGAACACTGAAGCTTTCTTT. V is TRBV10-3 and J is TRBJ1-1; D is unresolved. The CDR3 contains 14 residues. With 2 bases removed from V and 1 base from J, the gap between germline ends came to 8 bases. CDR1 and CDR2 (germline): ENHRY, SYGVKD.

The chain combines TRBV18 with TRBJ1-5; no clear D gene. This CDR3 is built from 16 residues. Germline CDR1 is KGHSH and CDR2 is LQKENI. V shed 2 bases and J shed 3 bases, with 14 bases lying between them. CDR3 loop: CASSPDVGRDNQPQHF. CDR3 bases: TGTGCCAGCTCACCAGACGTCGGAAGGGACAATCAGCCCCAGCATTTT.

This clone came up once. The chain couples TRBV15 to TRBJ1-1; D not certain. The germline V gene has CDR1 LNHNV and CDR2 YYDKDF (reference sequence). CDR3 size: 14 residues. The V end lost 0 bases, the J end lost 5 bases, and 10 bases lay between the germline ends. The CDR3 bases are TGTGCCACCAGCAGAGAGATCCGTGAAACTGAAGCTTTCTTT. Its translation is CATSREIRETEAFF.

The genes are TRBV7-1 and TRBJ2-1, with D perhaps assigned TRBD1 or TRBD2 (5 bases each). TRBV7-1 is an ORF, and what it does is uncertain. Trimming pared 5 bases from V and 3 bases from J, leaving 17 bases between. The CDR3 sequence is 16 residues long. CDR3 loop: CASSPEGTSGYNEQFF. Written as DNA, the CDR3 is TGTGCCAGCAGCCCAGAAGGGACCTCTGGCTACAATGAGCAGTTCTTC.

A note on this clone: The sample contains more than one DNA sequence encoding this CDR3. V usage is TRBV28 and J usage is TRBJ2-7; D assignment may be TRBD1 or TRBD2 (5 bases each). The CDR3 is 15 residues long. Trimming cost V 5 bases and J 7 bases, with 21 bases left between them. Germline V gene data show CDR1 as MDHEN and CDR2 as SYDVKM. The CDR3 loop reads CASSPLGGMGREQYF. The CDR3 DNA reads TGTGCCAGCAGTCCTCTTGGGGGTATGGGGAGAGAGCAGTACTTC.

The J gene is TRBJ2-6, the V gene TRBV19; TRBD1 might be the D (6 bases). Germline assignment: CDR1 LNHDA and CDR2 SQIVND (reference sequence). V lost 5 bases and J lost 4, with 15 bases in between. CDR3 length: 16 residues. This chain's CDR3 is CASSGKQGDGANVLTF. The CDR3 nucleotides are TGTGCCAGTAGTGGAAAACAGGGCGACGGGGCCAACGTCCTGACTTTC. Based on the CDR3 plus reference TRBV19 and TRBJ2-6, the full variable domain is DGGITQSPKYLFRKEGQNVTLSCEQNLNHDAMYWYRQDPGQGLRLIYYSQIVNDFQKGDIAEGYSVSREKKESFPLTVTSAQKNPTAFYLCASSGKQGDGANVLTFGAGSRLTVL.

This chain connects TRBV11-3 to TRBJ2-7; 7 bases match TRBD1. With V trimmed by 5 bases and J by 2 bases, 6 bases remained unmatched. CDR1 and CDR2 from the germline V gene are SGHNT and YENEEA. The length of the CDR3 is 14 residues. This chain's CDR3 is CASSQTGFAYEQYF. The CDR3 DNA reads TGTGCCAGCAGCCAGACAGGGTTTGCCTACGAGCAGTACTTC.

The table lists this clone with a few counts. The chain is built from TRBV6-8 and TRBJ1-5; D may be TRBD1 (6 bases). Trimming took off 5 bases at V and 6 bases at J, with 20 bases between the two ends. CDR1 and CDR2 (germline): MNHGY, SAAAGT. The CDR3 contains 16 residues. CDR3 nucleotide sequence: TGTGCCAGCAGTGACCGGGACAATCGCTTCCTTCAGCCCCAGCATTTT. Amino acids: CASSDRDNRFLQPQHF.

V usage is TRBV5-1 and J usage is TRBJ2-7, with a possible D match to TRBD2 (5 bases). CDR3 size: 14 residues. The germline CDR1 and CDR2 sequences are SGHRS and YFSETQ. Deletions cut 3 bases from V and 0 bases from J, with 10 bases between. In DNA, the CDR3 is TGCGCCAGCAGCTCGGACGGGAACTCCTACGAGCAGTACTTC. As protein: CASSSDGNSYEQYF.

The CDR3 sequence: CAISESKGAQGANVLTF. CDR3 nucleotide sequence: TGTGCCATCAGTGAGTCCAAGGGGGCGCAGGGGGCCAACGTCCTGACTTTC. The V gene is TRBV10-3, the J gene TRBJ2-6; 7 positions match TRBD1. This CDR3 has 17 residues. Trimming cost V 0 bases and J 4 bases; bases outside gene matches: 6. The V gene's germline CDR1 is ENHRY and CDR2 SYGVKD.

This chain uses TRBV28 with TRBJ2-3, with no clear D. Trimming removed 1 base from V and 0 bases from J, with 5 bases in between. The CDR3 runs 14 residues. Per germline, CDR1 MDHEN and CDR2 SYDVKM. Written as DNA, the CDR3 is TGTGCCAGCAGTTTATTCGGCAGCACAGATACGCAGTATTTT. Its protein is CASSLFGSTDTQYF. The full variable domain, completed using reference TRBV28 and TRBJ2-3, is DVKVTQSSRYLVKRTGEKVFLECVQDMDHENMFWYRQDPGLGLRLIYFSYDVKMKEKGDIPEGYSVSREKKERFSLILESASTNQTSMYLCASSLFGSTDTQYFGPGTRLTVL.

In this sample, this clone turned up once. The chain is built from TRBV11-3 and TRBJ2-7, with 8 positions matching TRBD2. Germline V gene sequence: CDR1 SGHNT, CDR2 YENEEA. V dropped 4 bases and J dropped 2; count of bases not matched to a gene: 4. The CDR3 sequence is 14 residues long. The CDR3 spells CASSSAGGPYEQYF. The CDR3 coding sequence is TGTGCCAGCAGCTCCGCGGGAGGCCCCTACGAGCAGTACTTC.

V gene TRBV11-3 combines with J gene TRBJ2-1; D might be TRBD2 (6 bases). This CDR3 is built from 16 residues. V was clipped by 0 bases and J by 7 bases, with 16 bases between them. Germline assignment: CDR1 SGHNT and CDR2 YENEEA. The CDR3 loop reads CASSLEGGKIGNEQFF. In DNA form, the CDR3 reads TGTGCCAGCAGCTTAGAGGGCGGGAAAATAGGTAATGAGCAGTTCTTC.

The chain has TRBV6-8 and TRBJ2-5, with TRBD1 matching over 11 bases. Germline values: CDR1 MNHGY, CDR2 SAAAGT. V dropped 7 bases and J dropped 4; count of bases not matched to a gene: 8. This CDR3 region has 15 residues. CDR3 sequence (DNA): TGTGCCAGCACCATGGACAGGGGGCGTCGAGAGACCCAGTACTTC. As protein: CASTMDRGRRETQYF.

The chain couples TRBV7-4 to TRBJ2-7; D tentatively fits TRBD1 or TRBD2 (5 bases each). Germline CDR1 reads SGHVT; CDR2 reads SQSDAQ. Deletions cut 4 bases from V and 5 bases from J, with 12 bases between. The CDR3 contains 13 residues. The CDR3, as DNA: TGTGCCAGCAGCTCAGCTCGGGACGACGAGCAGTACTTC. Encoded protein: CASSSARDDEQYF.

The chain is built from TRBV19 and TRBJ1-3; possibly TRBD1 for D (6 bases). Trimming cost V 6 bases and J 2 bases, with 11 bases left between them. The germline gives CDR1 LNHDA, CDR2 SQIVND (reference sequence). The CDR3 totals 14 residues. In DNA form, the CDR3 reads TGTGCCAGTAGGGCCGAGGGGGCTGGAAACACCATATATTTT. This translates into CASRAEGAGNTIYF. The full variable domain, in which reference TRBV19 and TRBJ1-3 provide the parts outside the CDR3, is DGGITQSPKYLFRKEGQNVTLSCEQNLNHDAMYWYRQDPGQGLRLIYYSQIVNDFQKGDIAEGYSVSREKKESFPLTVTSAQKNPTAFYLCASRAEGAGNTIYFGEGSWLTVV.